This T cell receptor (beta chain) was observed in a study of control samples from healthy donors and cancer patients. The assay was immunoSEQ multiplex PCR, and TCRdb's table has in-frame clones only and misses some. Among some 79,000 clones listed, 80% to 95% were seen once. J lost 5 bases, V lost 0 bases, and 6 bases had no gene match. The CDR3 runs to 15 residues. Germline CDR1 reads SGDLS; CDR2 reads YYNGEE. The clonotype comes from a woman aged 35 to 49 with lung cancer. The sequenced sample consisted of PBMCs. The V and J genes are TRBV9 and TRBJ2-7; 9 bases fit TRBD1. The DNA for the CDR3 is TGTGCCAGCAGCGTAGCCATGGGACAGGGAGACGAGCAGTACTTC. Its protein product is CASSVAMGQGDEQYF. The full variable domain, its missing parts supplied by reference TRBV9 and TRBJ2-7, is DSGVTQTPKHLITATGQRVTLRCSPRSGDLSVYWYQQSLDQGLQFLIQYYNGEERAKGNILERFSAQQFPDLHSELNLSSLELGDSALYFCASSVAMGQGDEQYFGPGTRLTVT.